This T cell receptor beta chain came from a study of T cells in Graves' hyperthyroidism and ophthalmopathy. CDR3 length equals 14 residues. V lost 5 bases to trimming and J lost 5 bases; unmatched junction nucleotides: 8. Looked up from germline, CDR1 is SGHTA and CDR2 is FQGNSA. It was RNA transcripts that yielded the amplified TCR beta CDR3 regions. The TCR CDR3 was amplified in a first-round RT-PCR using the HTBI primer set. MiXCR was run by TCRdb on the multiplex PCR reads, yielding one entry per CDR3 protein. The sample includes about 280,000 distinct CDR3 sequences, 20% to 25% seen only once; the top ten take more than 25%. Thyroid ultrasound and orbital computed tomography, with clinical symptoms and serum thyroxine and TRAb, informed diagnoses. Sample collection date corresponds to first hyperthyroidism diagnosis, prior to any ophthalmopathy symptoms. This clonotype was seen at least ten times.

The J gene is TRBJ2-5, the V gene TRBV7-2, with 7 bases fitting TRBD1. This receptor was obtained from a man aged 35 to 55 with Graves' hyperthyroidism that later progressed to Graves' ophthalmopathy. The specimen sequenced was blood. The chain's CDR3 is CASSPGTVRETQYF. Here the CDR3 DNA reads TGTGCCAGCAGCCCAGGGACAGTCCGGGAGACCCAGTACTTC.